This T cell receptor (beta chain) was profiled in a study of CD4 T cell repertoires in COVID-19. Study in general: After roughly 10 days of IL-2 expansion, CFSE-low cells were relabeled and restimulated with other coronavirus spikes. Study-wide results and caveats: Between about 6 and 27% of SARS-CoV-2 clonotypes also appeared in SARS-CoV and/or HKU1 spike cultures. Suggested intraclonal diversification: top SARS-CoV-2-reactive clonotypes appeared in two or three memory subsets.

The CDR3 runs to 14 residues. V gave up 1 base and J gave up 1 base, with 8 bases separating them. Germline CDR1 is MNHNS and CDR2 is SASEGT. Produced via immunoSEQ multiplex PCR; TCRdb's table is partial and in-frame only. The data hold tens of thousands of clones, with around 86% observed a single time. The memory T cells were sequenced right after ex vivo isolation, without culture. Details on this clone: Its matching antigen is unknown.

The TCR was taken from a human donor who had COVID-19. This sequence joins TRBV6-1 and TRBJ2-7, with D unclear. The material was central memory CD4+ T cells from blood, obtained before the COVID-19 pandemic. The CDR3, as DNA: TGTGCCAGCAGTGAAGTGTCTAAATCCTACGAGCAGTACTTC. Translated, it gives CASSEVSKSYEQYF.